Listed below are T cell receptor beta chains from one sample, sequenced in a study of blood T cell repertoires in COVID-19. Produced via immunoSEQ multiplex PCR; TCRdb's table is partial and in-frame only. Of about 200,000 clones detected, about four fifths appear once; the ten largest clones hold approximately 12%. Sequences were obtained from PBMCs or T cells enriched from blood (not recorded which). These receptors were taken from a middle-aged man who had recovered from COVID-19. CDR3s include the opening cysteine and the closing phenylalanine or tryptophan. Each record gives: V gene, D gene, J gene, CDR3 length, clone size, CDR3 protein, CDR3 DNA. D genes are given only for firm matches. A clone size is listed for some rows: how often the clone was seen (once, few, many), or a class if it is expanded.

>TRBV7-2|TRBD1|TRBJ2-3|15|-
CASSLGQGRGDTQYF
TGTGCCAGCAGCTTAGGACAGGGCCGGGGAGATACGCAGTATTTT
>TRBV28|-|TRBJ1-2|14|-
CASSWGQANYGYTF
TGTGCCAGCAGTTGGGGGCAGGCTAACTATGGCTACACCTTC
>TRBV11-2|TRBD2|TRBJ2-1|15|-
CASSVASGGTVEQFF
TGTGCCAGCAGCGTTGCTAGCGGGGGAACAGTGGAGCAGTTCTTC
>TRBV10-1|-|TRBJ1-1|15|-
CASSEAGEGNTEAFF
TGCGCCAGCAGTGAGGCGGGGGAGGGGAACACTGAAGCTTTCTTT
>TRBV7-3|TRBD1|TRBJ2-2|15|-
CASSPSGTGTGELFF
TGTGCCAGCAGCCCTTCCGGGACAGGGACCGGGGAGCTGTTTTTT
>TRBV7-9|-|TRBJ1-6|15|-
CASSEIRGGDSPLHF
TGTGCCAGCAGCGAAATAAGGGGGGGAGATTCACCCCTCCACTTT
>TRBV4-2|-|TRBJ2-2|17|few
CASSQEGRSGPTGELFF
TGTGCCAGCAGCCAAGAAGGGAGGAGTGGCCCAACCGGGGAGCTGTTTTTT
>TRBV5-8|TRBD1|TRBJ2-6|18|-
CASSQRTGVKSGANVLTF
TGTGCCAGCAGTCAGAGAACAGGGGTGAAGTCGGGGGCCAACGTCCTGACTTTC
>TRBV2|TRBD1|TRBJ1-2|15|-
CASSEAPGTGYGYTF
TGTGCCAGCAGTGAAGCGCCCGGGACAGGGTATGGCTACACCTTC
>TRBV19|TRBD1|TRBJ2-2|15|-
CASRRDRGNTGELFF
TGTGCCAGTAGACGGGACAGGGGGAACACCGGGGAGCTGTTTTTT
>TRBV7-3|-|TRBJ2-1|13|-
CASSFTTYGEQFF
TGTGCCAGCAGCTTTACTACCTACGGGGAGCAGTTCTTC
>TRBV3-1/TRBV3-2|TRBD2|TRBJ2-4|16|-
CASSHLAGGIRNIQYF
TGTGCCAGCAGCCATCTAGCGGGAGGGATAAGAAACATTCAGTACTTC
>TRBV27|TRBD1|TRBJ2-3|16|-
CASSPPTGGSTDTQYF
TGTGCCAGCAGTCCACCGACAGGGGGGAGCACAGATACGCAGTATTTT
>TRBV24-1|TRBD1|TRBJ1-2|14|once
CATSDPTGNYGYTF
TGTGCCACCAGTGATCCGACAGGGAACTATGGCTACACCTTC
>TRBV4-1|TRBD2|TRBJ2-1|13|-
CASSQLAANEQFF
TGCGCCAGCAGCCAACTAGCGGCAAATGAGCAGTTCTTC
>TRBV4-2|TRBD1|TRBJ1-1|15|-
CASSQDRPRGQGAFF
TGTGCCAGCAGCCAAGATAGGCCCAGGGGGCAAGGAGCTTTCTTT
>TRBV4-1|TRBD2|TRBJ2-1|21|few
CASSQDRLAGVRGSSYNEQFF
TGCGCCAGCAGCCAAGATCGGCTAGCGGGAGTGAGGGGGAGCTCCTACAATGAGCAGTTCTTC
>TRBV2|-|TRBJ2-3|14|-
CASMRSGSTDTQYF
TGTGCCAGCATGAGAAGCGGGAGCACAGATACGCAGTATTTT
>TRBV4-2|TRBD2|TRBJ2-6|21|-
CASSPRSRGSGIPSGANVLTF
TGTGCCAGCAGCCCACGATCTAGGGGTAGCGGGATCCCCTCGGGGGCCAACGTCCTGACTTTC
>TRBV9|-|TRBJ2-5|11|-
CASSSEETQYF
TGTGCCAGCAGTTCCGAGGAGACCCAGTACTTC
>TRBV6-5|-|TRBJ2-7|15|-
CASSYGAGISYEQYF
TGTGCCAGCAGTTACGGGGCAGGGATCTCCTACGAGCAGTACTTC
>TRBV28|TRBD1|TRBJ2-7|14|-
CASSGGTGIYEQYF
TGTGCCAGCAGTGGGGGGACAGGGATCTACGAGCAGTACTTC
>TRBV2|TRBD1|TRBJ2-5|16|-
CASRAPGTGGRETQYF
TGTGCCAGCAGGGCCCCCGGGACAGGGGGCCGAGAGACCCAGTACTTC
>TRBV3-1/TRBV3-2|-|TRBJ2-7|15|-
CASSRPGGGIYEQYF
TGTGCCAGCAGCCGGCCCGGTGGGGGCATCTACGAGCAGTACTTC
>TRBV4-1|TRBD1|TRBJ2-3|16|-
CASSQHPGQGTDTQYF
TGCGCCAGCAGCCAACACCCGGGACAGGGCACAGATACGCAGTATTTT
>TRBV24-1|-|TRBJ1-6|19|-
CATSTISTGLNSYNSPLHF
TGTGCCACCAGTACCATCTCTACAGGCCTAAACTCCTATAATTCACCCCTCCACTTT
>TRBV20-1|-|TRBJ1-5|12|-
CSASNPGQPQHF
TGCAGTGCTAGTAATCCGGGTCAGCCCCAGCATTTT
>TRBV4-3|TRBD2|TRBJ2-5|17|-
CASSHRPGTSGQETQYF
TGCGCCAGCAGCCACCGACCCGGGACTAGCGGGCAAGAGACCCAGTACTTC
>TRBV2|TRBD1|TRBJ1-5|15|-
CASSSPGQGNQPQHF
TGTGCCAGCAGTTCTCCGGGACAGGGTAATCAGCCCCAGCATTTT
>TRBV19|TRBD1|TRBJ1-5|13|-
CASSFRGDQPQHF
TGTGCCAGTAGTTTCAGGGGGGATCAGCCCCAGCATTTT
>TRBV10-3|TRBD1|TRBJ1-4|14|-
CAISDRQGDEKLFF
TGTGCCATCAGTGATCGGCAGGGGGATGAAAAACTGTTTTTT
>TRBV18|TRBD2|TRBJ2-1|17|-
CASSPPVRGSTNNEQFF
TGTGCCAGCTCACCACCGGTACGCGGGAGTACCAACAATGAGCAGTTCTTC
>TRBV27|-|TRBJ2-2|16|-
CASSYIWQRNTGELFF
TGTGCCAGCAGTTATATATGGCAGCGGAACACCGGGGAGCTGTTTTTT
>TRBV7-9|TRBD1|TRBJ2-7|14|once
CASTLPGQGFEQYF
TGTGCCAGCACCCTACCGGGACAGGGATTCGAGCAGTACTTC
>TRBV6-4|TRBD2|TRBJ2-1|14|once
CASSDVLAANEQFF
TGTGCCAGCAGTGACGTCCTAGCGGCCAATGAGCAGTTCTTC
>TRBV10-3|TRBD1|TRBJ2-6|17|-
CAISETKGAPGANVLTF
TGTGCCATCAGTGAGACAAAGGGGGCGCCTGGGGCCAACGTCCTGACTTTC
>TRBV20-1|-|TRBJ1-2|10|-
CSARSYGYTF
TGCAGTGCTAGGTCTTATGGCTACACCTTC
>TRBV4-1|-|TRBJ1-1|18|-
CASSQGFGGPGWNTEAFF
TGCGCCAGCAGCCAAGGGTTCGGAGGCCCAGGCTGGAACACTGAAGCTTTCTTT
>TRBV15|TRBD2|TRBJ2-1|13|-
CATLAGGYNEQFF
TGTGCCACGCTAGCGGGAGGGTACAATGAGCAGTTCTTC
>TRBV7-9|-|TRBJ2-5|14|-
CASSLAGGQETQYF
TGTGCCAGCAGCTTAGCAGGGGGCCAAGAGACCCAGTACTTC
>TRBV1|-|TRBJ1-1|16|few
CTSSQAPFSVNTEAFF
TGCACCAGCAGCCAAGCCCCTTTTTCAGTGAACACTGAAGCTTTCTTT
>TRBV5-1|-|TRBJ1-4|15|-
CASSAAGRTGEKLFF
TGCGCCAGCAGCGCGGCGGGGCGAACGGGAGAAAAACTGTTTTTT
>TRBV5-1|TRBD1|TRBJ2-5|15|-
CASSPPGQGLETQYF
TGCGCCAGCAGCCCCCCGGGACAGGGTTTGGAGACCCAGTACTTC
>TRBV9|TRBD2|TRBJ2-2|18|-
CASSVGLAGIANTGELFF
TGTGCCAGCAGCGTAGGACTAGCGGGGATCGCGAACACCGGGGAGCTGTTTTTT